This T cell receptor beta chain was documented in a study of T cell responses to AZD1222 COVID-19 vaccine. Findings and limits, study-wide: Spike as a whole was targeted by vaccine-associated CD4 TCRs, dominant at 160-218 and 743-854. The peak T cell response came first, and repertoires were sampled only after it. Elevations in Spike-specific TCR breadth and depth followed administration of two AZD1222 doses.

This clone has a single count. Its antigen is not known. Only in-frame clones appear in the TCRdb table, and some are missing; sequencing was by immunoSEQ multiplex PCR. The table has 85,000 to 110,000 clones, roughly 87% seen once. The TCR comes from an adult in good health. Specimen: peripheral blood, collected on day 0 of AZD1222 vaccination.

CDR3 nucleotide sequence: TGTGCCAGCAGCTTGGGGCACAGGGGTTACGAGCAGTACTTC. Translation: CASSLGHRGYEQYF. This chain connects TRBV6-5 to TRBJ2-7; 7 positions agree with TRBD1. CDR3 length: 14 amino acids. Trimming took 6 bases from V and 4 from J; bases not matched to a gene: 9. The germline CDR1 and CDR2 sequences are MNHEY and SVGAGI.